This TCR beta chain was sequenced for a study of cytomegalovirus exposure and HLA in healthy donors. Study-level findings and limits: The likely explanation for a cluster of highly shared sequence variants was sequencing artifact.

PCR used 60 Vbeta primers and 13 Jbeta primers. TCRdb's copy holds only in-frame clones and misses some; the assay was immunoSEQ multiplex PCR. The data hold roughly 99,000 clones, with roughly 80% observed a single time. CDR1 is SGHRS and CDR2 is YFSETQ in the germline V gene. The V gene end was trimmed by 2 bases and the J gene end by 6 bases; junction bases not matched to a gene: 9. The CDR3 contains 16 residues. Note on this clone: The target antigen is unknown.

The sample comprised PBMCs. This TCR was sampled from a man aged 30 to 39 in good health and CMV-seronegative. The chain recombines TRBV5-1 with TRBJ2-3, with 10 bases identical to TRBD2. The CDR3 protein is CASSFAAGGPYDTQYF. DNA of the CDR3: TGCGCCAGCAGCTTCGCAGCGGGGGGGCCGTATGATACGCAGTATTTT.